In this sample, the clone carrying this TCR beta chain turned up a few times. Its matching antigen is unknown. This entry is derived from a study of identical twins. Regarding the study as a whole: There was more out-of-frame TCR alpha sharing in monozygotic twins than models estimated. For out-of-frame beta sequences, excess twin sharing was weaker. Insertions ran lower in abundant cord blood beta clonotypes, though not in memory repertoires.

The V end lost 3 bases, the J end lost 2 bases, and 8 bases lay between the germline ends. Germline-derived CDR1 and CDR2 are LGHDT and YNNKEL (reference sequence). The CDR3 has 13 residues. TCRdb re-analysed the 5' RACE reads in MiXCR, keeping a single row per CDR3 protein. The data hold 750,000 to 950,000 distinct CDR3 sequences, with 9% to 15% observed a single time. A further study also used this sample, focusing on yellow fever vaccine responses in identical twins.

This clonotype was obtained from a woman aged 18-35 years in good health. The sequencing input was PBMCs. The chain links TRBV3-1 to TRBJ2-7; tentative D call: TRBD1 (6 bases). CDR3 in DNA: TGTGCCAGCAGCCAGGGACATCCCTACGAGCAGTACGTC. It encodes CASSQGHPYEQYV.